Listed here are 6 T cell receptor beta chains from one sample, sequenced in a study of Graves' ophthalmopathy and Graves' hyperthyroidism listed by TCRdb under 2018. Sequencing took place on an Illumina HiSeq 2000. TCR beta CDR3 regions were amplified from RNA transcripts for repertoire sequencing. The first round was an RT-PCR using HTBI primers with the Qiagen OneStep RT-PCR kit, and this first round was followed by a second-round multiplex PCR, then size selection and purification. TCRdb itself trimmed the public reads at Q25 with fastp, ran MiXCR and retained productive beta chains. One record per CDR3 amino acid sequence lists the most common genes and DNA. This sample has roughly 1.1 million distinct CDR3 sequences in its table, and roughly 35% of those were observed once. The ten largest clones add up to around 10% of the sample. What was sequenced was peripheral blood or thyroid tissue (not recorded which). These receptor sequences come from an adult man with Graves' hyperthyroidism.

The V gene is TRBV20-1, the J gene TRBJ2-5; D is perhaps TRBD2 (6 bases). From germline, CDR1 is DFQATT and CDR2 SNEGSKA (reference sequence). The CDR3 runs 14 residues. V was trimmed by 1 base and J by 2 bases, leaving 11 bases between them. CDR3 DNA sequence: TGCAGTGCTAGAGCCCCGGGAGTACAAGAGACCCAGTACTTC. Its protein is CSARAPGVQETQYF.

The V call is TRBV7-9, the J call TRBJ2-5, with unresolved D. The CDR3 consists of 14 residues. V lost 3 bases and J lost 2, with 10 bases in between. The V gene's germline CDR1 is SEHNR and CDR2 FQNEAQ (reference sequence). The CDR3 DNA follows: TGTGCCAGCAGCTTTTCTGAAGCTCAAGAGACCCAGTACTTC. This codes for CASSFSEAQETQYF.

This clonotype showed up many times. CDR3 nucleotides: TGTGCCAGCAGCTCCTTCTTGAGCGAGCAGTACTTC. This codes for CASSSFLSEQYF. The gene calls are TRBV7-6 and TRBJ2-7; D uncertain. Germline CDR1 and CDR2: SGHVS and FNYEAQ. The CDR3 sequence is 12 residues long. Trimming shortened V by 4 bases and J by 6 bases, and 10 bases separated the two germline ends.

This clonotype was counted at least ten times. This sequence joins TRBV20-1 and TRBJ2-5; D is undetermined. Germline V gives CDR1 DFQATT, CDR2 SNEGSKA (reference sequence). The CDR3 covers 14 residues. Trimming cost V 0 bases and J 0 bases, with 8 bases left between them. The CDR3: CSARDWSYQETQYF. CDR3 DNA: TGCAGTGCTAGAGACTGGTCGTACCAAGAGACCCAGTACTTC.

Details on this clonotype: A much larger clone differs from this one at a single base, so this may be a read error. The V gene is TRBV19, the J gene TRBJ2-5; D is uncertain. With 5 bases removed from V and 5 bases from J, the gap between germline ends came to 12 bases. This CDR3 has 13 residues. CDR1 and CDR2 from the germline V gene are LNHDA and SQIVND (reference sequence). CDR3 region: CASSPAPGETQYF. The CDR3 region has the DNA TGTGCCAGTAGTCCCGCCCCCGGGGAGACCCAGTACTTC.

This clonotype was counted at least ten times. This chain links TRBV19 with TRBJ1-5; the match to TRBD1 covers 7 bases. The length of the CDR3 is 15 residues. Trimming removed 5 bases from V and 3 bases from J; junction bases left unmatched: 7. The germline V gene encodes CDR1 LNHDA and CDR2 SQIVND (reference sequence). CDR3: CASSYGTAYNQPQHF. In DNA form, the CDR3 reads TGTGCCAGTAGTTATGGGACAGCCTACAATCAGCCCCAGCATTTT.